This T cell receptor beta chain was recorded in a study of T cell repertoires in cytomegalovirus infection. For the study at large: Recently described HLA-C-restricted plus well-studied HLA-B-restricted CMV epitopes were used. The public TCR beta signatures pointed to both CMV infection and matching HLA type. General study findings and limits: It was HLA-C-restricted CMV-specific TCR beta clonotypes that dominated the response ex vivo. Using cumulative public TCR beta family frequency, the authors identified those who carried CMV together with the relevant HLA.

On this clonotype: Antigen specificity is unknown.

TCRdb used MiXCR to reprocess the reads, holding one entry per CDR3 protein. Here the sample spans about 400,000 distinct CDR3 sequences, approximately 35% being singletons. Specimen: cultured PBMCs, collected from culture after CMV antigen stimulation. The sequence was collected from a human donor in good health (CMV status not recorded). Some clones in this sample may be carry-over from other donors' samples.

The CDR3 sequence is CSVVPSGSIDTQYF. The CDR3, as DNA: TGCAGCGTTGTTCCTAGCGGGAGTATAGATACGCAGTATTTT. The chain couples TRBV29-1 to TRBJ2-3; 10 bases agree with TRBD2. Germline V gene sequence: CDR1 SQVTM, CDR2 ANQGSEA. V shed 4 bases, J shed 5 bases, and the junction held 6 bases outside the gene matches. The length of the CDR3 is 14 residues.